Described below is a single TCR beta chain sequence and its context. V was clipped by 6 bases and J by 3 bases; unmatched bases: 3. The CDR3 loop spans 13 amino acids. The germline CDR1 and CDR2 sequences are MRHNA and SNTAGT. This specimen comes from a study of blood T cell repertoires in COVID-19. Libraries were prepared by immunoSEQ multiplex PCR; TCRdb keeps only in-frame clonotypes and omits some of them. The sample consists of about 310,000 clones, roughly 84% of them appearing once. Sequenced: peripheral blood. The receptor's source is a man aged 45-60 years with active or convalescent COVID-19. V usage is TRBV6-4 and J usage is TRBJ1-1; TRBD1 matches at 8 bases. The CDR3 spells CASRRGQDTEAFF. The CDR3 nucleotides are TGTGCCAGCAGGAGGGGACAGGACACTGAAGCTTTCTTT.